This T cell receptor beta chain was observed in a study of blood T cells in healthy people across ages. A second PCR of 7 to 11 cycles used a sample-barcoded 5' primer and a J-beta primer mix. Each sample yielded at least 2.5 million CDR3-containing paired-end reads. TCRdb independently ran MiXCR on the 5' RACE reads; one entry per CDR3 protein. Of 500,000 to 600,000 distinct CDR3 sequences in the sample, 27% are singletons; the top ten hold about 18%. The CDR3 covers 13 residues. The V end lost 6 bases, the J end lost 6 bases, and 15 bases lay between the germline ends. The germline gives CDR1 DFQATT, CDR2 SNEGSKA (reference sequence).

The sequencing input was blood. The clonotype originates from a woman in her 70s in good health. This sequence joins TRBV20-1 and TRBJ2-1; the D gene could be TRBD1 or TRBD2 (7 bases each). CDR3 in amino acids: CSAPPGGGNEQFF. CDR3 in DNA: TGCAGTGCCCCCCCAGGGGGGGGCAATGAGCAGTTCTTC.